A single sample is the source of the 9 T cell receptor beta chains below, sequenced in a study of T cell changes during pregnancy in multiple sclerosis. Clones were read by immunoSEQ multiplex PCR, and TCRdb kept only the in-frame ones, dropping some. This sample has approximately 63,000 clones, with about nine tenths found just once. Specimen: peripheral blood, collected in the third trimester of pregnancy. All receptors come from a female donor in good health, enrolled as a control in a pregnancy study.

J is TRBJ2-2 and V is TRBV19, with TRBD1 as a possible D gene (6 bases). V was pared by 9 bases and J by 2 bases, with 19 bases between. Germline V lookup: CDR1 LNHDA, CDR2 SQIVND (reference sequence). The CDR3 contains 16 residues. For the CDR3, the DNA is TGTGCCAGGACAACTCAGGGGCCCTTAAACACCGGGGAGCTGTTTTTT. This codes for CARTTQGPLNTGELFF.

The table lists this clone with a count of one. V and J are TRBV7-8 and TRBJ2-3; 7 positions agree with TRBD2. CDR1 and CDR2 from the germline V gene are SGHVS and FQNEAQ. Germline trimming cut 2 bases from V and 6 bases from J; bases unmatched to any gene: 8. This CDR3 has 15 amino acids. CDR3 region: CASSLIVAGEDTQYF. The CDR3 nucleotides are TGTGCCAGCAGCTTAATAGTAGCGGGTGAGGATACGCAGTATTTT.

The chain couples TRBV28 to TRBJ1-1; 9 bases agree with TRBD1. From germline, CDR1 is MDHEN and CDR2 SYDVKM. CDR3 length: 15 amino acids. Trimming at V came to 8 bases and at J to 4 bases, leaving 11 bases not matched to a gene. The chain's CDR3 is CASRELTGGGTEAFF. The CDR3 DNA follows: TGTGCCAGCCGAGAACTGACAGGGGGGGGCACTGAAGCTTTCTTT.

This clone has a single count. The V gene is TRBV7-8, the J gene TRBJ2-6, with D perhaps TRBD1 (7 bases). The V gene lost 5 bases and the J gene lost 2 bases, with 10 bases spanning the gap. The germline gives CDR1 SGHVS, CDR2 FQNEAQ. This CDR3 spans 15 amino acids. CDR3 in amino acids: CASSPRGAGANVLTF. DNA for the CDR3: TGTGCCAGCAGCCCCAGGGGGGCTGGGGCCAACGTCCTGACTTTC.

The chain carries TRBV5-5 and TRBJ1-3; 8 nucleotides agree with TRBD1. The CDR3 runs to 18 residues. Per the germline V gene, CDR1 is SGHKS and CDR2 is YYEKEE (reference sequence). After removal of 1 base from V and 4 bases from J, the junction contained 13 bases not matched to a gene. The CDR3 spells CASSLRQGNLVGGNTIYF. CDR3 sequence (DNA): TGTGCCAGCAGCTTGAGACAGGGGAATTTAGTGGGAGGAAACACCATATATTTT.

This chain joins TRBV6-1 and TRBJ2-3; 12 bases match TRBD2. Germline CDR1 and CDR2: MNHNS and SASEGT. J was trimmed by 5 bases and V by 5 bases; bases with no gene match: 5. The CDR3 spans 15 residues. CDR3 nucleotides: TGTGCCAGCAGTATACCGGGACTAGCGGGAGATACGCAGTATTTT. Translation gives CASSIPGLAGDTQYF.

The chain couples TRBV4-1 to TRBJ1-2, with 11 bases that match TRBD1. Germline V CDR1 and CDR2: MGHRA, YSYEKL. The CDR3 sequence is 15 residues long. V shed 4 bases and J 2 bases; nucleotides not matched to a gene: 3. CDR3 DNA sequence: TGCGCCAGCAGCCGCGGGACAGGGGGGAACTATGGCTACACCTTC. Residues: CASSRGTGGNYGYTF.

CDR3 nucleotides: TGCAGCGTTGAAGATCAGGATAGCGGGGGGCATGAAGCTTTCTTT. Protein sequence: CSVEDQDSGGHEAFF. This chain uses TRBV29-1 with TRBJ1-1, with D tentatively TRBD1 (6 bases). The V and J ends lost 0 bases and 7 bases respectively, with 18 bases between them. From germline, CDR1 is SQVTM and CDR2 ANQGSEA. This CDR3 has 15 residues. Looking up the rest from reference TRBV29-1 and TRBJ1-1 gives the full variable domain: SAVISQKPSRDICQRGTSLTIQCQVDSQVTMMFWYRQQPGQSLTLIATANQGSEATYESGFVIDKFPISRPNLTFSTLTVSNMSPEDSSIYLCSVEDQDSGGHEAFFGQGTRLTVV.

The gene calls are TRBV27 and TRBJ2-7; 13 positions agree with TRBD2. Losses at the gene ends were 6 bases for V and 5 bases for J; bases not matched to a gene: 7. CDR3 length: 15 residues. Germline-derived CDR1 and CDR2 are MNHEY and SMNVEV (reference sequence). This chain's CDR3 is CASRLGLAGVNEQYF. In DNA, the CDR3 is TGTGCCAGCAGATTAGGACTAGCGGGAGTTAACGAGCAGTACTTC.